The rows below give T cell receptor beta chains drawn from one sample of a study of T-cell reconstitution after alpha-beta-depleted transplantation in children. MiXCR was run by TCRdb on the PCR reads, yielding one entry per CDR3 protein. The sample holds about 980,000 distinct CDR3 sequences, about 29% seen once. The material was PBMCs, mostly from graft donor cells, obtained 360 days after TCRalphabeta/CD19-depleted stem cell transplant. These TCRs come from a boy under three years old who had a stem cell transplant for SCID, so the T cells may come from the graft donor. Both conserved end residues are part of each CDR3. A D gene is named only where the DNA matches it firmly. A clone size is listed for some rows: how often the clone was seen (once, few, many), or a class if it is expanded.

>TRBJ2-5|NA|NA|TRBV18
TGTGCCAGCTCACCGACAGTCTCTGAAGAGACCCAGTACTTC
CASSPTVSEETQYF
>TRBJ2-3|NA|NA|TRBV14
TGTGCCAGCAGCCGCTCGACACTTAGCACAGATACGCAGTATTTT
CASSRSTLSTDTQYF
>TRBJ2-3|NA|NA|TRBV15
TGTGCCACCAGCAGAGTACAGAGCACAGATACGCAGTATTTT
CATSRVQSTDTQYF
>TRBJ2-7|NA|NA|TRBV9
TGTGCCAGCAGCTTGGAGGGTATATTTGGCCACGAGCAGTACTTC
CASSLEGIFGHEQYF
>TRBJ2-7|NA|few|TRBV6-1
TGTGCCAGCAGTAGCCTCTCGGCCCCTGAATACGAGCAGTACTTC
CASSSLSAPEYEQYF
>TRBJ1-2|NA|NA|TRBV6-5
TGTGCCAGCAGTTACGAGGGGATGTATGGCTACACCTTC
CASSYEGMYGYTF
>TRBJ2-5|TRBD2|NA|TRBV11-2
TGTGCCAGCAGCTTAGACCTTTTCTTTAGCGGGGGGTGGAAGACCCAGTACTTC
CASSLDLFFSGGWKTQYF
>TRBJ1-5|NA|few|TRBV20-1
TGCAGTGCTAGACCCCAGGTGGGCAAGAGCAATCAGCCCCAGCATTTT
CSARPQVGKSNQPQHF
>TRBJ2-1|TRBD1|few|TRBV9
TGTGCCAGCAGCTTAGACGGGACAGGGGGTTTTGAGCAGTTCTTC
CASSLDGTGGFEQFF
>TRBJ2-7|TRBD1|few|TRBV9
TGTGCCAGCAGCCCCCGGACAGGGGGCAACGCCTACGAGCAGTACTTC
CASSPRTGGNAYEQYF
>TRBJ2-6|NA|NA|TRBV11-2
TGTGCCAGCAGCTTAGTTCGGGGCCCTCGCTCTGGGGCCAACGTCCTGACTTTC
CASSLVRGPRSGANVLTF
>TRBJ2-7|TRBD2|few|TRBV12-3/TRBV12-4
TGTGCCAGCAGGCTCCGGCCGGGACTAGCGGGGGAGCAGTACTTC
CASRLRPGLAGEQYF
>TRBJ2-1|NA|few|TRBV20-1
TGCAGTCTCGAATTAGGTAATGAGCAGTTCTTC
CSLELGNEQFF
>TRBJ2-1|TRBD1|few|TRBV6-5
TGTGCCAGCAGTTATTACAGGGGAGAAAATGAGCAGTTCTTC
CASSYYRGENEQFF
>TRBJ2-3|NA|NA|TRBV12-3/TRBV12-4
TGTGCCAGCAGTCCCGGTTGGACAGATACGCAGTATTTT
CASSPGWTDTQYF
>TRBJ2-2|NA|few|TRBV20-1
TGCAGTGCTCCCCAGAATCCAGGGAACACCGGGGAGCTGTTTTTT
CSAPQNPGNTGELFF
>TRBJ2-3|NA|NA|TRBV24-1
TGTGCCACCAGTGATTCTCCCTTGGATACGCAGTATTTT
CATSDSPLDTQYF
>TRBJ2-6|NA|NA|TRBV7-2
TGTGCCAGCAGCCGCACATTTCTGGGGGCCAACGTCCTGACTTTC
CASSRTFLGANVLTF
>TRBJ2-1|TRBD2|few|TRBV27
TGTGCCAGCAGCCTGCTAGCGGGAATATTTCCCTATGAGCAGTTCTTC
CASSLLAGIFPYEQFF
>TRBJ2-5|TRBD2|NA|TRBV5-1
TGCGCCAGCAGCTTGGGATTCGCACTAGCGGGGCAACAAGAGACCCAGTACTTC
CASSLGFALAGQQETQYF
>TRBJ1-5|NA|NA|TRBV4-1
TGCGCCAGCAGCCAAGATGGAAGGAATCAGCCCCAGCATTTT
CASSQDGRNQPQHF
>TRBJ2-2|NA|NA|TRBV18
TGTGCCAGCTGTCCGTCATTTAGCGGGGAGCTGTTTTTT
CASCPSFSGELFF
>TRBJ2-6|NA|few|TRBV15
TGTGCCACCAGCAGAGTTGTAGGCTCTGGGGCCAACGTCCTGACTTTC
CATSRVVGSGANVLTF
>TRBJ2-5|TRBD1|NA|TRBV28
TGTGCCAGCAGGCACCCAACGGGACAGCAAGAGACCCAGTACTTC
CASRHPTGQQETQYF
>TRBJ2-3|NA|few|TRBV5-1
TGCGCCAGCAGCTCCCAGCCGACAACAGATACGCAGTATTTT
CASSSQPTTDTQYF
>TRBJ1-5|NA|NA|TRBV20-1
TGCAGTGCTCTTTTCATAGGGACGGTCAATCAGCCCCAGCATTTT
CSALFIGTVNQPQHF
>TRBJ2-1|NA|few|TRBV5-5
TGTGCCAGCAGCTTGGTCAGGGGAGTTGGCAATGAGCAGTTCTTC
CASSLVRGVGNEQFF
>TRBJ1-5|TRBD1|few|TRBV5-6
TGTGCCAGCAGCTTGTGGGGGACAGGGGCGACCCAGCATTTT
CASSLWGTGATQHF
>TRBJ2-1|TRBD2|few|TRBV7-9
TGTGCCAGCAGCCCTAGCGGGGCATTCTACAATGAGCAGTTCTTC
CASSPSGAFYNEQFF
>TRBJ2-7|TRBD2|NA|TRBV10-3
TGTGCCATCAGTGCTAGCGGGGGGCAAACCTACGAGCAGTACTTC
CAISASGGQTYEQYF
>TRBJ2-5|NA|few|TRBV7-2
TGTGCCAGCAGCTTAGTAGACTGGGCCCAAGAGACCCAGTACTTC
CASSLVDWAQETQYF
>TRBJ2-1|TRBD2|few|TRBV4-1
TGCGCCAGCAGCCAAGAACTAGCGGGGGGGCGAAATGAGCAGTTCTTC
CASSQELAGGRNEQFF
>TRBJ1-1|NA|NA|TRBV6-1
TGTGCCAGCAGCCACGGGACAATCGAAGCTTTCTTT
CASSHGTIEAFF
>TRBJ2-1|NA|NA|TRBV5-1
TGCGCCAGCAGCGGGCAGGGGCTTGGGAATGAGCAGTTCTTC
CASSGQGLGNEQFF
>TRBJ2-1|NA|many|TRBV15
TGTGCCACCAGCAGAGGGGCTAGTCTGAGTGAGCAGTTCTTC
CATSRGASLSEQFF